Below are 23 T cell receptor beta chains sequenced from a single sample in a study of Ad26.COV2.S vaccination and SARS-CoV-2 variants (dated by TCRdb to the early 2020s). Libraries were prepared through the immunoSEQ multiplex PCR assay. The table comes from immuneACCESS by way of TCRdb, which keeps in-frame sequences with V and J called. Part of the clones is missing from these tables; in studies checked, under half for an unresolved V gene and the rest for unknown reasons. The sample records 350,000 to 450,000 clones, about 80% of which are singletons. Together, the top ten hold around 7.3% of the sample. The sample's treatment or condition, from its label and the paper: some 20 received Ad26.COV2.S at low or high dose, single or two shots; about 5 received placebo; per-sample allocation not given. Repertoires of vaccine and placebo recipients were sequenced from samples taken on day 63 after the first injection.

This specimen consisted of peripheral blood, obtained in a trial of Ad26.COV2.S vaccine versus placebo. The receptors were gathered from a person between 18 and 59 years old who received the Ad26.COV2.S COVID-19 vaccine or a placebo.

The chain employs TRBV5-6 and TRBJ2-1; unclear D gene. V was trimmed by 1 base and J by 8 bases, leaving 10 bases between them. Germline V lookup: CDR1 SGHDT, CDR2 YYEEEE. This CDR3 contains 13 residues. The CDR3 protein is CASSLLRMDEQFF. The CDR3 bases are TGTGCCAGCAGCTTGTTGAGGATGGATGAGCAGTTCTTC.

This chain links TRBV7-9 with TRBJ2-1, with 11 bases matching TRBD1. The CDR3 extends over 15 amino acids. Trimming at V came to 5 bases and at J to 4 bases, leaving 4 bases not matched to a gene. The germline CDR1 and CDR2 sequences are SEHNR and FQNEAQ (reference sequence). The CDR3 sequence: CASSPGTGGYNEQFF. CDR3 nucleotides: TGTGCCAGCAGCCCCGGGACAGGGGGATACAATGAGCAGTTCTTC.

The chain couples TRBV15 to TRBJ2-5; 10 bases align to TRBD1. This CDR3 is built from 14 residues. Germline CDR1 LNHNV, CDR2 YYDKDF (reference sequence). Unmatched junction bases numbered 5, after V lost 5 bases and J lost 5 bases. The CDR3 here is CATSRDRGMETQYF. In nucleotides, the CDR3 is TGTGCCACCAGCCGGGACAGGGGAATGGAGACCCAGTACTTC.

This chain links TRBV7-8 with TRBJ1-6, with 8 nucleotides matching TRBD1. After removal of 2 bases from V and 9 bases from J, the junction contained 9 bases not matched to a gene. Germline V lookup: CDR1 SGHVS, CDR2 FQNEAQ. This CDR3 region has 16 residues. The CDR3 DNA follows: TGTGCCAGCAGCTTAATGGGACAGGCGCGGGGTTCACCCCTCCACTTT. This codes for CASSLMGQARGSPLHF.

This clone was detected a few times. The rearrangement links TRBV24-1 to TRBJ2-1, with TRBD1 as a possible D gene (6 bases). The CDR3 sequence is 16 residues long. V lost 0 bases, J lost 5 bases, and 13 bases lay in between. Per germline, CDR1 KGHDR and CDR2 SFDVKD. CDR3 sequence: CATSDLPGTTDNEQFF. As DNA, the CDR3 is TGTGCCACCAGTGATTTGCCCGGGACAACCGACAATGAGCAGTTCTTC.

The V call is TRBV19, the J call TRBJ1-2; no clear D gene. This CDR3 has 15 residues. The V gene's germline CDR1 is LNHDA and CDR2 SQIVND (reference sequence). V was clipped by 1 base and J by 4 bases, with 13 bases between them. CDR3 sequence: CASSIAHTDRYGYTF. The DNA for the CDR3 is TGTGCCAGTAGTATAGCCCACACGGATCGCTATGGCTACACCTTC.

This clone was seen a single time. This chain links TRBV4-1 with TRBJ1-1, with D possibly TRBD1 on 5 matching bases. Germline V gene data show CDR1 as MGHRA and CDR2 as YSYEKL. This CDR3 comprises 14 residues. V was trimmed by 4 bases and J by 6 bases, leaving 15 bases between them. CDR3 nucleotides: TGCGCCAGCAGCCCTGAGTGGGGGATTCCTGAAGCTTTCTTT. Its translation is CASSPEWGIPEAFF.

The chain links TRBV7-6 to TRBJ1-1; TRBD1 agrees at 7 bases. Per germline, CDR1 SGHVS and CDR2 FNYEAQ. V gave up 5 bases and J gave up 0 bases; unmatched junction bases: 6. This CDR3 is 15 amino acids long. The CDR3 region is CASSPRQGMNTEAFF. The CDR3, as DNA: TGTGCCAGCAGCCCCCGACAGGGAATGAACACTGAAGCTTTCTTT.

V gene TRBV14 combines with J gene TRBJ2-2, with TRBD1 matching 9 bases. The germline V gene has CDR1 SGHDN and CDR2 FVKESK. The CDR3 spans 16 residues. After removal of 5 bases from V and 4 bases from J, the junction contained 8 bases not matched to a gene. Here the CDR3 DNA reads TGTGCCAGCAGCACTTACCGGGACAGGGCCACCGGGGAGCTGTTTTTT. The encoded protein is CASSTYRDRATGELFF. The full variable domain, rest sourced from reference TRBV14 and TRBJ2-2, is EAGVTQFPSHSVIEKGQTVTLRCDPISGHDNLYWYRRVMGKEIKFLLHFVKESKQDESGMPNNRFLAERTGGTYSTLKVQPAELEDSGVYFCASSTYRDRATGELFFGEGSRLTVL.

The chain employs TRBV2 and TRBJ1-3; D not resolved. The CDR3 is 15 residues long. The germline V and J ends were trimmed by 3 bases and 0 bases, with 9 bases remaining between them. CDR1 and CDR2 (germline): SNHLY, FYNNEI. The CDR3 nucleotides read TGTGCCAGCAGTGATGAGCCACGCTCTGGAAACACCATATATTTT. This translates into CASSDEPRSGNTIYF.

The chain carries TRBV4-1 and TRBJ2-1; D may be TRBD2 (6 bases). Germline assignment: CDR1 MGHRA and CDR2 YSYEKL. Trimming stripped 0 bases from V and 9 bases from J, with 15 bases between. This CDR3 is built from 15 residues. As DNA, the CDR3 is TGCGCCAGCAGCCAAGACTGGCGGGGCCTGGGTGAGCAGTTCTTC. It translates to CASSQDWRGLGEQFF.

The CDR3 coding sequence is TGTGCCAGCAAAGAAACAGGGGGCTATAACTATGGCTACACCTTC. It yields the protein CASKETGGYNYGYTF. The chain couples TRBV28 to TRBJ1-2, with 9 positions matching TRBD1. CDR1 is MDHEN, CDR2 SYDVKM, per germline. Trimming at V came to 7 bases and at J to 1 base, leaving 7 bases not matched to a gene. The CDR3 loop spans 15 amino acids.

V and J are TRBV5-4 and TRBJ1-3; D remains ambiguous. The V and J ends lost 7 bases and 1 base respectively, with 6 bases between them. The CDR3 runs to 12 residues. Germline V CDR1 and CDR2: SGHNT, YYREEE (reference sequence). The CDR3 nucleotides read TGTGCCAGCCAAGGGTCTGGAAACACCATATATTTT. Translation: CASQGSGNTIYF.

This sequence joins TRBV21-1 and TRBJ1-5; TRBD1 was called by the table and not checked on the DNA. TRBV21-1 is annotated as a pseudogene. This CDR3 comprises 16 residues. The CDR3 coding sequence is TGTGCCAGCAGCAAACGGGGACAGGGAAGGTTCGTGCCCCAGCATTTT. Translation: CASSKRGQGRFVPQHF.

The chain employs TRBV7-9 and TRBJ1-2; D call uncertain. The CDR3 has 13 residues. Trimming cost V 5 bases and J 3 bases, with 10 bases left between them. Looked up from germline, CDR1 is SEHNR and CDR2 is FQNEAQ (reference sequence). The CDR3 sequence is CASSVEGHYGYTF. The CDR3 nucleotides read TGTGCCAGCAGCGTAGAGGGCCACTATGGCTACACCTTC.

This chain links TRBV7-9 with TRBJ2-5; 9 bases map to TRBD2. The CDR3 spans 15 residues. V dropped 4 bases and J dropped 1; count of bases not matched to a gene: 4. Germline lookup yields CDR1 SEHNR and CDR2 FQNEAQ (reference sequence). CDR3 DNA: TGTGCCAGCAGCTCGAGCGGGGGGTTCCAAGAGACCCAGTACTTC. Residues: CASSSSGGFQETQYF.

This clone was detected a few times. This chain connects TRBV18 to TRBJ1-4; no clear D. The V and J ends lost 4 bases and 1 base respectively, with 7 bases between them. In germline, CDR1 is KGHSH, CDR2 LQKENI. CDR3 length equals 14 residues. The CDR3, as DNA: TGTGCCAGCTCACGAACGGAAACTAATGAAAAACTGTTTTTT. It codes for CASSRTETNEKLFF.

The chain is built from TRBV7-2 and TRBJ2-1; D gene unclear. CDR3 length: 12 residues. V lost 4 bases, J lost 10 bases, and 11 bases lay in between. Germline V gives CDR1 SGHTA, CDR2 FQGNSA. The CDR3 region has the DNA TGTGCCAGCAGCTCCGACTCCCAAGAGCAGTTCTTC. Encoded protein: CASSSDSQEQFF.

This clone has only one observation. The chain uses TRBV30 and TRBJ2-2; D remains ambiguous. Trimming pared 3 bases from V and 2 bases from J, leaving 7 bases between. This CDR3 has 13 amino acids. Germline values: CDR1 GTSNPN, CDR2 SVGIG (reference sequence). The CDR3 nucleotides read TGTGCCTGGAGACGTACTAACACCGGGGAGCTGTTTTTT. It is translated as CAWRRTNTGELFF.

For the CDR3, the DNA is TGTGCCAGCTCCGCGTCGGGGGTAACTGAAGCTTTCTTT. It encodes CASSASGVTEAFF. The chain links TRBV18 to TRBJ1-1, with D perhaps matching TRBD1 (5 bases). Per the germline V gene, CDR1 is KGHSH and CDR2 is LQKENI. The CDR3 spans 13 residues. Trimming removed 6 bases at V and 5 bases at J, with 13 bases between. The variable domain in full, completed from reference TRBV18 and TRBJ1-1, reads NAGVMQNPRHLVRRRGQEARLRCSPMKGHSHVYWYRQLPEEGLKFMVYLQKENIIDESGMPKERFSAEFPKEGPSILRIQQVVRGDSAAYFCASSASGVTEAFFGQGTRLTVV.

This clone was observed once. As DNA, the CDR3 is TGTGCCAGCAGTTCCCTTCAGGGGTCCCAAGAGACCCAGTACTTC. It specifies CASSSLQGSQETQYF. This rearrangement joins TRBV27 to TRBJ2-5; D possibly corresponds to TRBD1 (6 bases). The CDR3 spans 15 residues. The ends were cut back, 4 bases at V and 1 base at J, with 13 bases in the middle. Germline V gene lookup returns CDR1 MNHEY and CDR2 SMNVEV (reference sequence).

This clone has just one count. As DNA, the CDR3 is TGCAGTGCTAGTGGGAGGGCGCACACTGAAGCTTTCTTT. Translated: CSASGRAHTEAFF. This chain connects TRBV20-1 to TRBJ1-1; D gene unclear. The V gene's germline CDR1 is DFQATT and CDR2 SNEGSKA (reference sequence). Trimming took 3 bases from V and 3 from J, leaving 11 bases between them. CDR3 length equals 13 residues.

Regarding this clone: At one boundary the junction diverges from the germline segment, which might be a read error. The chain recombines TRBV5-1 with TRBJ1-1; D not resolved. The CDR3 consists of 11 residues. The germline gives CDR1 SGHRS, CDR2 YFSETQ. CDR3 protein: CASSSNPPIIF. In DNA, the CDR3 is TGCGCCAGCAGCTCGAATCCCCCAATTATCTTT. Using reference TRBV5-1 and TRBJ1-1 for the parts outside the CDR3, the full variable domain is KAGVTQTPRYLIKTRGQQVTLSCSPISGHRSVSWYQQTPGQGLQFLFEYFSETQRNKGNFPGRFSGRQFSNSRSEMNVSTLELGDSALYLCASSSNPPIIFGQGTRLTVV.